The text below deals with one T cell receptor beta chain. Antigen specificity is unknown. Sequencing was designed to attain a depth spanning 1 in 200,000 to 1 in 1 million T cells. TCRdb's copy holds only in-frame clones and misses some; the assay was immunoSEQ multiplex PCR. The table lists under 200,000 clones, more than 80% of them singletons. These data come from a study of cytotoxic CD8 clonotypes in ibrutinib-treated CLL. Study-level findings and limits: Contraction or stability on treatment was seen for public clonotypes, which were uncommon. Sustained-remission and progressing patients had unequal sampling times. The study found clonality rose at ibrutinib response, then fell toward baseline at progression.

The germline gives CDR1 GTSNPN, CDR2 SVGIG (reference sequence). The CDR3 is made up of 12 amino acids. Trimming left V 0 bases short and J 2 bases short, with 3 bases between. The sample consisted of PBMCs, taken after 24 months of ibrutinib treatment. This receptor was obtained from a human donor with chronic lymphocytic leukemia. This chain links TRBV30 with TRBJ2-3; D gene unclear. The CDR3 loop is CAWSVLTDTQYF. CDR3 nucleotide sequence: TGTGCCTGGAGTGTACTCACAGATACGCAGTATTTT. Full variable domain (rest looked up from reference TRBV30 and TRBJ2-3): SQTIHQWPATLVQPVGSPLSLECTVEGTSNPNLYWYRQAAGRGLQLLFYSVGIGQISSEVPQNLSASRPQDRQFILSSKKLLLSDSGFYLCAWSVLTDTQYFGPGTRLTVL.